This T cell receptor (beta chain) was profiled in a study of blood T cell repertoires in COVID-19. Turning to the study itself: PBMCs, B-cell-depleted T cells, or T cells provided the cDNA or gDNA that made up the material.

With 3 bases clipped from V and 5 bases from J, the junction kept 5 bases outside the gene matches. Germline CDR1 is SGHTA and CDR2 is FQGNSA. The CDR3 extends over 15 amino acids. As processed by the authors: Cell counts per sample came from amplifying reference gene primers. Method: immunoSEQ multiplex PCR; TCRdb's copy keeps in-frame clones and lacks some. Clone size and V and J calls were adopted from that table, with D and trimming inferred from the DNA. Found here are more than 110,000 clones, 70% to 80% of them singletons; the top ten hold approximately 9%. The gene calls are TRBV7-2 and TRBJ2-1, with 9 bases aligning to TRBD2. Sequencing was done on a sample of peripheral blood. This receptor was obtained from a woman aged 45-65 years with active or convalescent COVID-19. This chain's CDR3 is CASSLWTSVNNEQFF. Here the CDR3 DNA reads TGTGCCAGCAGCTTGTGGACTAGCGTAAACAATGAGCAGTTCTTC.